This T cell receptor beta chain appears in the sequencing data of a study of PD-L1 blockade in urothelial cancer. The CDR3 consists of 13 residues. V was shortened by 5 bases and J by 4 bases, with 13 bases between the two germline ends. Germline-derived CDR1 and CDR2 are SGDLS and YYNGEE. Sequenced by immunoSEQ multiplex PCR; TCRdb stores in-frame clones only, minus some. The profile shows roughly 51,000 clones, 70% to 80% of them singletons. This sample's time point: pretreatment peripheral blood. Every patient provided from 1 to 8 samples, collected pretreatment and on-treatment. This material consisted of PBMCs, taken around atezolizumab (anti-PD-L1) treatment. The TCR comes from a man in his 70s with urothelial cancer. This rearrangement joins TRBV9 to TRBJ2-7; D unresolved. CDR3 in amino acids: CASRPISSYEQYF. For the CDR3, the DNA is TGTGCCAGCAGGCCTATTTCCTCTTACGAGCAGTACTTC.